Listed here are 10 T cell receptor beta chains from one sample, sequenced in a study of shared clonotypes between healthy human individuals. The method was immunoSEQ multiplex PCR; TCRdb's version includes in-frame clones alone and lacks a portion of them. The sample has a few million clones, less than 95% seen once. The sample taken for sequencing was naive CD4+ T cells from PBMCs. Documented subset: CD45RA+ positively selected. The receptors come from a man younger than 35 in good health. Some clones in this sample may be carry-over from other donors' samples.

The gene calls are TRBV28 and TRBJ2-5, with D possibly TRBD1 on 6 matching bases. The V gene lost 7 bases and the J gene lost 9 bases, with 21 bases spanning the gap. This CDR3 spans 14 amino acids. CDR1 and CDR2 (germline): MDHEN, SYDVKM. DNA of the CDR3: TGTGCCAGCAACATACAGGGTGGGTCGTTTCCCCAGTACTTC. Amino acids: CASNIQGGSFPQYF.

This chain links TRBV19 with TRBJ2-1, with a tentative D call TRBD2 (6 bases). Germline lookup yields CDR1 LNHDA and CDR2 SQIVND (reference sequence). This CDR3 region has 14 residues. V was trimmed by 4 bases and J by 6 bases, leaving 13 bases between them. The CDR3 region is CASSNFRDFNEQFF. CDR3 bases: TGTGCCAGTAGTAATTTTCGGGACTTCAATGAGCAGTTCTTC.

The rearrangement uses TRBV10-3 and TRBJ1-2; D uncertain. The CDR3 sequence is 14 residues long. Trimming took 0 bases from V and 7 from J, leaving 12 bases between them. The germline V gene encodes CDR1 ENHRY and CDR2 SYGVKD. The CDR3 bases are TGTGCCATCAGTGAGTCATTAGGGCCATTTGGCTACACCTTC. It codes for CAISESLGPFGYTF.

The V and J genes are TRBV28 and TRBJ1-2, with a weak D call TRBD1 (6 bases). CDR3 size: 16 residues. Germline V gives CDR1 MDHEN, CDR2 SYDVKM. V lost 7 bases and J 5 bases, leaving 23 bases between the germline ends. The CDR3 protein is CASTSPTRGQGYGYTF. CDR3 nucleotide sequence: TGTGCCAGCACCTCCCCAACCCGGGGGCAGGGATATGGCTACACCTTC.

This chain connects TRBV6-6 to TRBJ1-1; the D gene is possibly TRBD1 (5 bases). V was cut by 7 bases and J by 0 bases, with 12 bases left in between. The CDR3 spans 14 residues. The germline V gene encodes CDR1 MNHNY and CDR2 SVGAGI (reference sequence). The DNA for the CDR3 is TGTGCCAGCATCATAAGGGGCCTGAACACTGAAGCTTTCTTT. Residues: CASIIRGLNTEAFF.

In the case of this clone: This specimen includes other DNA sequences encoding the same CDR3. V usage is TRBV5-1 and J usage is TRBJ2-5; 7 bases fit TRBD1. The V segment lost 0 bases and the J segment 4 bases; nucleotides outside the gene matches: 3. Germline assignment: CDR1 SGHRS and CDR2 YFSETQ. CDR3 length: 14 amino acids. CDR3 nucleotides: TGCGCCAGCAGCTTGGGGGCAGGGGGAGAGACCCAGTACTTC. Encoded protein: CASSLGAGGETQYF.

On this clone: Different DNA sequences within this sample yield the same CDR3. The V and J genes are TRBV18 and TRBJ2-5; D gene uncertain. This CDR3 comprises 11 residues. Germline CDR1 reads KGHSH; CDR2 reads LQKENI. V was clipped by 2 bases and J by 5 bases, with 3 bases between them. The CDR3 loop reads CASSPSETQYF. CDR3 DNA sequence: TGTGCCAGCTCACCAAGTGAGACCCAGTACTTC. Based on the CDR3 plus reference TRBV18 and TRBJ2-5, the full variable domain is NAGVMQNPRHLVRRRGQEARLRCSPMKGHSHVYWYRQLPEEGLKFMVYLQKENIIDESGMPKERFSAEFPKEGPSILRIQQVVRGDSAAYFCASSPSETQYFGPGTRLLVL.

In its sample, this clone was seen once. The chain uses TRBV6-5 and TRBJ1-2; a weak D match, TRBD1 (5 bases). The CDR3 contains 13 residues. Germline V gene lookup returns CDR1 MNHEY and CDR2 SVGAGI. V was shortened by 6 bases and J by 8 bases, with 16 bases between the two germline ends. CDR3 coding DNA: TGTGCCAGCAGAAAGGGACCGGGAATGGGCTACACCTTC. This translates into CASRKGPGMGYTF.

This clone showed up just a few times. The J gene is TRBJ1-1, the V gene TRBV14; maybe TRBD1 (5 bases). The CDR3 consists of 15 residues. The germline V gene has CDR1 SGHDN and CDR2 FVKESK. Between the trimmed V and J ends, which lost 3 bases and 0 bases, there was a span of 11 bases. The CDR3 region has the DNA TGTGCCAGCAGCCATCCAGGGCGTCTGAACACTGAAGCTTTCTTT. Amino acids: CASSHPGRLNTEAFF.

This chain uses TRBV6-1 with TRBJ1-5; no definite D call. CDR1 and CDR2 from the germline V gene are MNHNS and SASEGT. This CDR3 region has 14 residues. Trimming pared 8 bases from V and 5 bases from J, leaving 16 bases between. CDR3 sequence (DNA): TGTGCCAGCGTGGCGGCAACCGGGGATCAGCCCCAGCATTTT. This codes for CASVAATGDQPQHF.